What follows are 24 T cell receptor beta chains derived from one specimen sequenced in a study of human T cells and chemical hapten exposure. TCRdb analysed the RACE reads with MiXCR anew, one entry per CDR3 protein. The repertoire consists of roughly 86,000 distinct CDR3 sequences, with over 9.5% occurring once and the leading ten covering less than 2.5%. As to time point: patch test 1, 2 weeks after DPC sensitization. The treatment: therapeutic diphenylcyclopropenone sensitization with weekly scalp DPC. The material was whole blood, obtained in connection with sensitization to the hapten diphenylcyclopropenone (DPC). These receptors all come from a middle-aged man with alopecia areata. Some clones in this sample may be carry-over from other donors' samples.

The chain joins TRBV25-1 to TRBJ2-1; no clear D gene. This CDR3 has 14 amino acids. V dropped 6 bases and J dropped 6 bases, with 15 bases sitting between them. Germline loops: CDR1 MGHDK, CDR2 SYGVNS. The CDR3 region has the DNA TGTGCCAGCAGACCCACGACTGGGTCCAATGAGCAGTTCTTC. This translates into CASRPTTGSNEQFF.

This clonotype was recorded at least ten times. This chain links TRBV28 with TRBJ1-4, with TRBD1 matching 9 bases. The CDR3 consists of 15 residues. The V and J ends lost 10 bases and 6 bases, in that order; junction bases with no gene match: 12. Per germline, CDR1 MDHEN and CDR2 SYDVKM. The CDR3 nucleotides read TGTGCCATCAATACAGGGGGCTCGTCTTATGAAAAACTGTTTTTT. This codes for CAINTGGSSYEKLFF.

Only a few counts were recorded for this clonotype. The genes are TRBV2 and TRBJ2-6; the D gene is possibly TRBD1 (5 bases). Germline values: CDR1 SNHLY, CDR2 FYNNEI. Trimming left V 2 bases short and J 0 bases short, with 11 bases between. CDR3 size: 17 residues. The CDR3: CASSEQSRGSGANVLTF. The CDR3 DNA is TGTGCCAGCAGTGAACAAAGTAGGGGCTCTGGGGCCAACGTCCTGACTTTC.

Many counts were recorded for this clonotype. The chain couples TRBV20-1 to TRBJ2-7; maybe TRBD1 (6 bases). With 7 bases removed from V and 1 base from J, the gap between germline ends came to 8 bases. From germline, CDR1 is DFQATT and CDR2 SNEGSKA (reference sequence). This CDR3 spans 11 amino acids. The CDR3 sequence is CSGDTSYEQYF. The CDR3, as DNA: TGCAGTGGGGACACTTCCTACGAGCAGTACTTC.

The chain carries TRBV21-1 and TRBJ1-3; the listed D gene, TRBD1, was not tested against the DNA. TRBV21-1 is assigned pseudogene status. There are 20 residues in the CDR3. This CDR3 reads CASSKAGEGGPVSSGNTIYF. The CDR3 region has the DNA TGTGCCAGCAGCAAAGCAGGGGAAGGGGGACCTGTTAGCTCTGGAAACACCATATATTTT.

This clonotype was observed at least ten times. The rearrangement joins TRBV15 to TRBJ2-3; 9 bases map to TRBD2. Germline V gene sequence: CDR1 LNHNV, CDR2 YYDKDF (reference sequence). The CDR3 sequence is 15 residues long. After removal of 4 bases from V and 4 bases from J, the junction contained 6 bases not matched to a gene. The CDR3 sequence: CATSTGLARPDTQYF. In DNA form, the CDR3 reads TGTGCCACCAGCACCGGACTAGCGAGGCCAGATACGCAGTATTTT.

The CDR3 DNA follows: TGTGCCAGCAGCGCAGGACAGGGCAATGTCAAAAACATTCAGTACTTC. Translating gives CASSAGQGNVKNIQYF. The V and J genes are TRBV5-5 and TRBJ2-4; 8 nucleotides match TRBD1. V was pared by 4 bases and J by 3 bases, with 9 bases of the junction left unmatched. CDR1 is SGHKS, CDR2 YYEKEE, per germline (reference sequence). The CDR3 extends over 16 amino acids.

The table lists this clonotype with many counts. The CDR3 DNA reads as TGCGCCAGCAGCTTGGTAGGTTTGAACACTGAAGCTTTCTTT. Protein: CASSLVGLNTEAFF. The chain carries TRBV5-1 and TRBJ1-1; D is ambiguous. This CDR3 is 14 amino acids long. CDR1 and CDR2 from the germline V gene are SGHRS and YFSETQ. V was cut by 0 bases and J by 0 bases, with 6 bases left in between.

This clonotype was seen only a few times. CDR3 sequence reads: CSARDRGLDDTEAFF. The CDR3 DNA reads TGCAGCGCGCGGGACAGGGGGCTTGACGACACTGAAGCTTTCTTT. J is TRBJ1-1 and V is TRBV29-1, with 12 positions matching TRBD1. The CDR3 spans 15 residues. V lost 7 bases and J lost 3; bases outside the gene matches: 9. Germline values: CDR1 SQVTM, CDR2 ANQGSEA.

This clonotype was counted between two and nine times. The chain has TRBV5-4 and TRBJ1-5, with a tentative D call TRBD1 (5 bases). CDR1 is SGHNT, CDR2 YYREEE, per germline (reference sequence). The CDR3 runs 14 residues. V was trimmed by 4 bases and J by 5 bases, leaving 13 bases between them. The CDR3 nucleotides are TGTGCCAGCAGCCGAGGAGGGGCAGATCAGCCCCAGCATTTT. As protein: CASSRGGADQPQHF.

This clonotype has more than one count but fewer than ten. The genes are TRBV30 and TRBJ2-3, with 14 bases that match TRBD2. The CDR3 covers 16 residues. Losses at the gene ends were 3 bases for V and 5 bases for J; bases not matched to a gene: 7. Germline V gene data show CDR1 as GTSNPN and CDR2 as SVGIG (reference sequence). In DNA form, the CDR3 reads TGTGCCTGGAGCCCGGGACTAGCGGGAGAGGGAGATACGCAGTATTTT. Amino acid sequence: CAWSPGLAGEGDTQYF.

The table lists this clonotype with a few counts. This rearrangement joins TRBV6-5 to TRBJ2-3, with 8 bases matching TRBD2. The CDR3 extends over 15 amino acids. Germline V CDR1 and CDR2: MNHEY, SVGAGI. After removal of 2 bases from V and 6 bases from J, the junction contained 7 bases not matched to a gene. The CDR3 protein is CASSYGSGRGDTQYF. The CDR3, as DNA: TGTGCCAGCAGTTACGGGAGCGGGAGAGGGGATACGCAGTATTTT.

This clonotype was observed a handful of times. This sequence joins TRBV20-1 and TRBJ2-1, with D unresolved. This CDR3 has 14 residues. Germline V CDR1 and CDR2: DFQATT, SNEGSKA (reference sequence). V lost 6 bases, J lost 8 bases, and 20 bases lay in between. The CDR3 coding sequence is TGCAGTGCCCTCGATGCGAGAAGGGTAGATGAGCAGTTCTTC. Amino acid sequence: CSALDARRVDEQFF.

J is TRBJ2-3 and V is TRBV4-1; 12 nucleotides line up with TRBD1. This CDR3 is built from 17 residues. Germline-derived CDR1 and CDR2 are MGHRA and YSYEKL. With V trimmed by 1 base and J by 2 bases, 4 bases remained unmatched. CDR3 sequence: CASSQVGTGGYTDTQYF. Written as DNA, the CDR3 is TGCGCCAGCAGCCAAGTCGGGACAGGGGGCTACACAGATACGCAGTATTTT.

This clonotype has just a few counts. The V call is TRBV24-1, the J call TRBJ2-1; 15 positions agree with TRBD2. CDR1 and CDR2 (germline): KGHDR, SFDVKD. The length of the CDR3 is 13 residues. Trimming at V came to 6 bases and at J to 12 bases, leaving 2 bases not matched to a gene. In DNA form, the CDR3 reads TGTGCCACCAGTTCGGGACTAGCGGGAGGGCAGTTCTTC. It yields the protein CATSSGLAGGQFF.

This clonotype was counted at least ten times. The chain has TRBV6-6 and TRBJ1-1; D is undetermined. Trimming took 6 bases from V and 11 from J, leaving 16 bases between them. Germline V gene lookup returns CDR1 MNHNY and CDR2 SVGAGI (reference sequence). The CDR3 has 12 amino acids. The CDR3 reads CASRPPGEGAFF. In DNA, the CDR3 is TGTGCCAGCAGACCGCCGGGCGAAGGGGCTTTCTTT.

The table lists this clonotype with a few counts. The rearrangement links TRBV20-1 to TRBJ2-3; TRBD2 aligns across 11 bases. Germline assignment: CDR1 DFQATT and CDR2 SNEGSKA (reference sequence). Trimming at V came to 3 bases and at J to 0 bases, leaving 17 bases not matched to a gene. CDR3 size: 20 residues. CDR3 sequence reads: CSARAYTGTSGDTSTDTQYF. In nucleotides, the CDR3 is TGCAGTGCTAGGGCCTACACAGGGACTAGCGGCGATACTAGCACAGATACGCAGTATTTT.

The chain recombines TRBV9 with TRBJ2-7; a weak D match, TRBD2 (5 bases). CDR3 length: 14 amino acids. V was clipped by 0 bases and J by 5 bases, with 12 bases between them. CDR1 is SGDLS, CDR2 YYNGEE, per germline. CDR3 sequence: CASSVGRALDEQYV. The CDR3 DNA follows: TGTGCCAGCAGCGTAGGGCGGGCCCTGGACGAGCAGTACGTC.

V usage is TRBV5-4 and J usage is TRBJ2-7; 10 bases line up with TRBD1. This CDR3 contains 14 residues. Germline assignment: CDR1 SGHNT and CDR2 YYREEE (reference sequence). The J segment lost 2 bases and the V segment lost 4 bases, leaving 3 bases of the junction unmatched. The CDR3 bases are TGTGCCAGCAGCGCCGGGACAGGGGCCTACGAGCAGTACGTC. Its translation is CASSAGTGAYEQYV.

V gene TRBV27 combines with J gene TRBJ2-7; D remains unclear. V lost 6 bases, J lost 3 bases, and 18 bases lay in between. CDR1 and CDR2 (germline): MNHEY, SMNVEV (reference sequence). The CDR3 contains 15 residues. CDR3 sequence (DNA): TGTGCCAGCAGGAAGTTCGGGCAGGAGTACTACGAGCAGTACTTC. It encodes CASRKFGQEYYEQYF.

This clonotype was seen more than once but under ten times. The genes are TRBV20-1 and TRBJ2-5; TRBD2 matches 10 bases. The J segment lost 1 base and the V segment lost 1 base, leaving 3 bases of the junction unmatched. Per the germline V gene, CDR1 is DFQATT and CDR2 is SNEGSKA (reference sequence). The CDR3 is made up of 15 amino acids. Here the CDR3 reads CSARGTSGFQETQYF. CDR3 DNA sequence: TGCAGTGCTAGAGGGACTAGCGGCTTCCAAGAGACCCAGTACTTC.

This clonotype occurred many times. This chain joins TRBV20-1 and TRBJ2-7, with TRBD2 matching over 9 bases. This CDR3 is 12 amino acids long. After removal of 5 bases from V and 7 bases from J, the junction contained 6 bases not matched to a gene. Germline V gene data show CDR1 as DFQATT and CDR2 as SNEGSKA (reference sequence). CDR3 in DNA: TGCAGTGCTGGGAGTAGCGGGAGAGAGCAGTACGTC. As protein: CSAGSSGREQYV.

This chain uses TRBV6-6 with TRBJ2-3; TRBD2 agrees at 9 bases. V shed 5 bases and J 4 bases; nucleotides not matched to a gene: 10. The length of the CDR3 is 16 residues. CDR1 and CDR2 from the germline V gene are MNHNY and SVGAGI (reference sequence). This CDR3 reads CASSNLLAGMSDTQYF. CDR3 bases: TGTGCCAGCAGTAATCTGCTAGCGGGAATGTCAGATACGCAGTATTTT.

The CDR3 spells CASSQGTGRETQYF. The CDR3 DNA reads TGTGCCAGCAGCCAAGGGACGGGTCGGGAGACCCAGTACTTC. The J gene is TRBJ2-5, the V gene TRBV9; D possibly matches TRBD1 or TRBD2 (5 bases each). CDR1 and CDR2 (germline): SGDLS, YYNGEE. The CDR3 is 14 residues long. Trimming stripped 4 bases from V and 5 bases from J, with 15 bases between.